This T cell receptor (beta chain) appears in the sequencing data of a study of shared clonotypes between healthy human individuals. Assay used: immunoSEQ multiplex PCR; TCRdb lists only in-frame clones, some missing. The sample carries approximately 1,500,000 clones, 95% to 99% recorded once. Partitioning of CD4+ cells yielded a CD45RA+ naive subset and a CD45RA-negative memory subset. The ends lost 5 bases at V and 4 bases at J; junction bases unmatched: 7. Germline CDR1 reads SEHNR; CDR2 reads FQNEAQ (reference sequence). The CDR3 contains 15 residues. Worth noting for this clone: At the DNA level, this CDR3 is encoded by other sequences in the same sample as well.

Material: naive CD4+ T cells sorted from blood. Subset denoted: CD45RA+ positively selected. V gene TRBV7-9 combines with J gene TRBJ2-1, with TRBD2 identical over 8 bases. This sequence originates from a man between 25 and 39 years old in good health. The CDR3 protein is CASSPSGSSYNEQFF. Written as DNA, the CDR3 is TGTGCCAGCAGCCCAAGCGGGAGTTCATACAATGAGCAGTTCTTC.